Listed below are T cell receptor beta chains from one sample, sequenced in a study of blood T cell repertoires in COVID-19. TCRdb's copy holds only in-frame clones and misses some; the assay was immunoSEQ multiplex PCR. The sample has about 400,000 clones; approximately 88% are singletons. Sample: peripheral blood. Source of these receptors: a man aged 40-50 years with acute or convalescent COVID-19. Each CDR3 is given with its conserved first and last residue. D genes are given only for firm matches. Size values are once, few and many counts, or a class for expanded clones, and some rows have none.

len	v_gene	abundance	j_gene	d_gene	CDR3nt	CDR3aa
14	TRBV27	.	TRBJ1-3	.	TGTGCCAGCAGTTTAACTAGCTCTGGAAACACCATATATTTT	CASSLTSSGNTIYF
15	TRBV4-2	.	TRBJ2-1	TRBD2	TGTGCCAGCAGCCAACGCGGGACTAGAAGTTATGAGCAGTTCTTC	CASSQRGTRSYEQFF
16	TRBV15	.	TRBJ2-7	TRBD2	TGTGCCACCAGCAGGGGGACTAGCGGGAGGGCCTACGAGCAGTACTTC	CATSRGTSGRAYEQYF
14	TRBV6-5	.	TRBJ2-2	.	TGTGCCAGCAGTTATCAGGGTTGGCCCGGGGAGCTGTTTTTT	CASSYQGWPGELFF
17	TRBV27	.	TRBJ2-1	TRBD2	TGTGCCAGCAGCGAGGGACTAGCGGGAGCGGGTTACAATGAGCAGTTCTTC	CASSEGLAGAGYNEQFF
16	TRBV9	.	TRBJ1-3	.	TGTGCCAGCAGCGTGAATACGGGGTCTTCTGGAAACACCATATATTTT	CASSVNTGSSGNTIYF
15	TRBV11-2	.	TRBJ2-7	TRBD1	TGTGCCAGCAGCCAAGGACAGGGGGGCCCCTACGAGCAGTACTTC	CASSQGQGGPYEQYF
17	TRBV4-1	.	TRBJ1-2	TRBD1	TGCGCCAGCAGCCAAGCGGGCAGGGGGACCTCTAACTATGGCTACACCTTC	CASSQAGRGTSNYGYTF
15	TRBV7-2	.	TRBJ1-2	TRBD1	TGTGCCAGCAGCCAGGGGGCCAAGGCAACCTATGGCTACACCTTC	CASSQGAKATYGYTF
15	TRBV5-1	.	TRBJ2-1	TRBD1	TGCGCCAGCAGCGCTCAGGGGGCGCGACTGGGGGAGCAGTTCTTC	CASSAQGARLGEQFF
14	TRBV19	few	TRBJ1-2	TRBD1	TGTGCCAGTAGGCAAAGACAGGGGCCCTATGGCTACACCTTC	CASRQRQGPYGYTF
13	TRBV30	.	TRBJ2-7	.	TGTGCCTTAAAGAAGTTGGGGACAACCATTGAGTTCTTC	CALKKLGTTIEFF
19	TRBV27	.	TRBJ2-3	TRBD2	TGTGCCAGCAGTCGTCTACTTTCTAATAGCGGGAGGAGCACAGATACGCAGTATTTT	CASSRLLSNSGRSTDTQYF
16	TRBV13	.	TRBJ2-7	TRBD1	TGTGCCAGCAGCTCAACTCCTCCGGGACAGCACAACGAGCAGTACTTC	CASSSTPPGQHNEQYF